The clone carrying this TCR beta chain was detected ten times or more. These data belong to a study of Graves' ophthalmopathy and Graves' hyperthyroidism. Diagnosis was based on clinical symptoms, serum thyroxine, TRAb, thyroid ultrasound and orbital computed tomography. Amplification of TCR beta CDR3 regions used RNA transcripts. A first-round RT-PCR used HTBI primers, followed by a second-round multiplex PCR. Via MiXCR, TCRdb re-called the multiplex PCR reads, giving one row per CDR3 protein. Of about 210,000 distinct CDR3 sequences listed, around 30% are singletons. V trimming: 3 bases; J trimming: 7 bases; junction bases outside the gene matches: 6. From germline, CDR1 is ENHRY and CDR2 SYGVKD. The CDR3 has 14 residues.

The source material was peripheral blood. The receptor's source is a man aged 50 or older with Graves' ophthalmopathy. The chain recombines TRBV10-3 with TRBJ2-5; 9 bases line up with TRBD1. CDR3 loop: CAISDGQGSGTQYF. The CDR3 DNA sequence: TGTGCCATCAGTGATGGACAGGGGAGCGGGACCCAGTACTTC.